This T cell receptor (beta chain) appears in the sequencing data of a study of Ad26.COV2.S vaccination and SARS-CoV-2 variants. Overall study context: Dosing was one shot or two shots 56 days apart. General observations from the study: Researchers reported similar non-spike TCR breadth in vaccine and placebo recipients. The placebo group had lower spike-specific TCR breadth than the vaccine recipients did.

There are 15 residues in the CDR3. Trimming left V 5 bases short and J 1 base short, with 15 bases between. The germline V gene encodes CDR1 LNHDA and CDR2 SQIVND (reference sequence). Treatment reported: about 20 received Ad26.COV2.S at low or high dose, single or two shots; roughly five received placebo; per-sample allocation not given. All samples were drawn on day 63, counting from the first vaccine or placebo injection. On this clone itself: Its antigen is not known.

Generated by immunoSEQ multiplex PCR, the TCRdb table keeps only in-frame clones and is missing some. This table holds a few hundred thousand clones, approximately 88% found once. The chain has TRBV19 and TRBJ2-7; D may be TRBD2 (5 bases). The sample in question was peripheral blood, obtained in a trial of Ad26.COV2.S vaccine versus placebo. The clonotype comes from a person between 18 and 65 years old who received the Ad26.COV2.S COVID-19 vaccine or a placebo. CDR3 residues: CASSSERDGSYEQYF. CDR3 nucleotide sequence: TGTGCCAGTAGTTCTGAACGGGATGGTTCCTACGAGCAGTACTTC.